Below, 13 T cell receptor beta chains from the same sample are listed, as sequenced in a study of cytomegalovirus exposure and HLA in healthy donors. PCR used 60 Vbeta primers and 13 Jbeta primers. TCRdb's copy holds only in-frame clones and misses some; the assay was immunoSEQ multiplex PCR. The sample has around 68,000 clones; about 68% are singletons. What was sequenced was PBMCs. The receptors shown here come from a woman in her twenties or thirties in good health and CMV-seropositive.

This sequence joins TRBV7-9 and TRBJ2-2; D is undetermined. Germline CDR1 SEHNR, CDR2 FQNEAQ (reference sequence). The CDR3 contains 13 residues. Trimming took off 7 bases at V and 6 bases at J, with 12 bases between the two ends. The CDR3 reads CASTVFQSGELFF. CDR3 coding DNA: TGTGCCAGCACTGTTTTCCAGTCCGGGGAGCTGTTTTTT. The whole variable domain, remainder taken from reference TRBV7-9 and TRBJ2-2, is DTGVSQNPRHKITKRGQNVTFRCDPISEHNRLYWYRQTLGQGPEFLTYFQNEAQLEKSRLLSDRFSAERPKGSFSTLEIQRTEQGDSAMYLCASTVFQSGELFFGEGSRLTVL.

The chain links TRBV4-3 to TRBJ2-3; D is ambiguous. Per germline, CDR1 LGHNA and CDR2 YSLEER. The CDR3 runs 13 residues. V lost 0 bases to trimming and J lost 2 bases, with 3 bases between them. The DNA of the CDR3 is TGCGCCAGCAGCCAAGAAGCCACAGATACGCAGTATTTT. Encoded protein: CASSQEATDTQYF.

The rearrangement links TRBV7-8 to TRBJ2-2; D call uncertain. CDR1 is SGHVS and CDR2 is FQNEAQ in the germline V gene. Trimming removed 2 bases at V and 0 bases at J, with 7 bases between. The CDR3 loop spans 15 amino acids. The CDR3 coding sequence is TGTGCCAGCAGCTTAAACAGACCGAACACCGGGGAGCTGTTTTTT. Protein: CASSLNRPNTGELFF.

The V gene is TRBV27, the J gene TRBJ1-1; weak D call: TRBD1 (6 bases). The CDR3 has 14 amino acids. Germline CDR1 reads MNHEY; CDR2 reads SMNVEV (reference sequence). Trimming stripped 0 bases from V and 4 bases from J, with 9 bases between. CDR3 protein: CASSLSGGGTEAFF. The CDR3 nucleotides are TGTGCCAGCAGTTTATCAGGGGGGGGCACTGAAGCTTTCTTT.

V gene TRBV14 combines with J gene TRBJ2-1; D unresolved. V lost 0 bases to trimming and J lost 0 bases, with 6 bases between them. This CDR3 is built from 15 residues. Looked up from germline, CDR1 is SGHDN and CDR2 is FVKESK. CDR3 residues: CASSQDISSYNEQFF. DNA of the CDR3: TGTGCCAGCAGCCAAGACATCAGCTCCTACAATGAGCAGTTCTTC.

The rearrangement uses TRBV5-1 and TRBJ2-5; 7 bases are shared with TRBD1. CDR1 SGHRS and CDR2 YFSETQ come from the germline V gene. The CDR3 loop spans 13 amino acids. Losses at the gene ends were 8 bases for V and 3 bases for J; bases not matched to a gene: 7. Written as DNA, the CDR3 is TGCGCCAGTGGTAGGGGGCCAAAAGAGACCCAGTACTTC. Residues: CASGRGPKETQYF.

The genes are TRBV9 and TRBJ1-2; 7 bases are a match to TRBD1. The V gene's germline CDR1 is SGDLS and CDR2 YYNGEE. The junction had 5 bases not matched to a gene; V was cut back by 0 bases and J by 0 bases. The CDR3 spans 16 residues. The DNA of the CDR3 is TGTGCCAGCAGCGTAGGGACAGGAGGTGCTAACTATGGCTACACCTTC. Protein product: CASSVGTGGANYGYTF.

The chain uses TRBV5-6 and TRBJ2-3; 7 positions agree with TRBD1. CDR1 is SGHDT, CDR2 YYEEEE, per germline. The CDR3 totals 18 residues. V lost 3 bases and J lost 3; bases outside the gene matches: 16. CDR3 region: CASSSGGWQAKGTDTQYF. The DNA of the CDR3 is TGTGCCAGCAGCTCAGGGGGATGGCAGGCTAAGGGGACAGATACGCAGTATTTT.

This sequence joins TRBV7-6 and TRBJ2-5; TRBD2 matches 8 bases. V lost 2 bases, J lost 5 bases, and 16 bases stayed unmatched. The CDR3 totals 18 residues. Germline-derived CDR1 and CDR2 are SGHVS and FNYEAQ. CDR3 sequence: CASSLKVAGGTWGETQYF. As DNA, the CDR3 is TGTGCCAGCAGCTTAAAAGTCGCGGGAGGCACCTGGGGGGAGACCCAGTACTTC.

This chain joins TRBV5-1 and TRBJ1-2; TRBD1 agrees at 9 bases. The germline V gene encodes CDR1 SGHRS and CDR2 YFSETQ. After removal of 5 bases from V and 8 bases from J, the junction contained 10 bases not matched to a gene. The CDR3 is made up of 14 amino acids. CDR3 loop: CASSEGQGIRGYTF. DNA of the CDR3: TGCGCCAGCAGTGAGGGACAGGGTATTCGAGGCTACACCTTC.

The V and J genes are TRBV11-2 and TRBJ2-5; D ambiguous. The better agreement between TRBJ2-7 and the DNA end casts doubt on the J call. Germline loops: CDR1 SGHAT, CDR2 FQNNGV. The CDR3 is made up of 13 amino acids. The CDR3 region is CASSSLSSYEQYF. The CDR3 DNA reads TGTGCCAGCAGCTCACTTAGCTCCTACGAGCAGTACTTC.

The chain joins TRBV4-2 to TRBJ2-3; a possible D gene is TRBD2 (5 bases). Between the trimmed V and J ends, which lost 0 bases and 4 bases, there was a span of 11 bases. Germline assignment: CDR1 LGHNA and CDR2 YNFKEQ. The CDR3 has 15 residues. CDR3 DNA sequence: TGTGCCAGCAGCCAAGATCCGACGAGGGCAGATACGCAGTATTTT. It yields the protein CASSQDPTRADTQYF.

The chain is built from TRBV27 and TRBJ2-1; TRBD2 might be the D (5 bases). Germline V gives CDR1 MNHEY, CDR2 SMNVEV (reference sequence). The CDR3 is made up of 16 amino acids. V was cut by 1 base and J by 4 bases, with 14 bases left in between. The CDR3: CASSLFVGDGYNEQFF. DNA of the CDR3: TGTGCCAGCAGTTTATTCGTGGGAGATGGTTACAATGAGCAGTTCTTC.